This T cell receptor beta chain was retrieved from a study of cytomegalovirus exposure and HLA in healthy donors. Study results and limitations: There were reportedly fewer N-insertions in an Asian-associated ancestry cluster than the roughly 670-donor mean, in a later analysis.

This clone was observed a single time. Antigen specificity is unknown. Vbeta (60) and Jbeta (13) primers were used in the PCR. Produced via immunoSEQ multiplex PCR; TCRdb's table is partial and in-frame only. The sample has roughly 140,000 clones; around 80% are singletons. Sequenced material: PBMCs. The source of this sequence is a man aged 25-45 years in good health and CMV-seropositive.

CDR3 loop: CASSLSRSGMDEQYF. CDR3 coding DNA: TGTGCCAGCAGCTTATCTCGGTCAGGGATGGACGAGCAGTACTTC. This sequence joins TRBV7-6 and TRBJ2-7; D is possibly TRBD1 (5 bases). CDR1 SGHVS and CDR2 FNYEAQ come from the germline V gene. This CDR3 has 15 residues. V lost 2 bases to trimming and J lost 5 bases, with 16 bases between them.